The present entry profiles one T cell receptor (beta chain) with its context. The data belong to a study of blood T cell repertoires in COVID-19. Study overall: From the United States, Italy and Spain came samples of acute and convalescent COVID-19.

In the source study's methods: The authors estimated nucleated cell counts from reference gene primer amplification. Method: immunoSEQ multiplex PCR; TCRdb's copy keeps in-frame clones and lacks some. V, J and clone size reflect that table, while D and trimming were determined from the DNA. The sample shows around 160,000 clones, 80% of them seen only once. Germline V gives CDR1 SGHVS, CDR2 FQNEAQ. This CDR3 region has 17 residues. V was shortened by 1 base and J by 3 bases, with 17 bases between the two germline ends. The sequence derives from a man between 60 and 75 years old with active or convalescent COVID-19. Sequencing input: peripheral blood. This chain joins TRBV7-8 and TRBJ2-3; a possible D gene is TRBD2 (6 bases). The CDR3 loop is CASSLGFVTGRTDTQYF. In DNA form, the CDR3 reads TGTGCCAGCAGCTTAGGGTTTGTTACGGGGAGGACAGATACGCAGTATTTT. Drawing the rest from reference TRBV7-8 and TRBJ2-3, the complete variable domain is GAGVSQSPRYKVAKRGQDVALRCDPISGHVSLFWYQQALGQGPEFLTYFQNEAQLDKSGLPSDRFFAERPEGSVSTLKIQRTQQEDSAVYLCASSLGFVTGRTDTQYFGPGTRLTVL.